The present T cell receptor beta chain was sequenced within a study of human T cells and chemical hapten exposure. Specified time point: patch test 2, 6 weeks after DPC sensitization. Regarding treatment: therapeutic diphenylcyclopropenone sensitization with weekly scalp DPC. Authors' methods: TCRs per sample had a median of approximately 96,000 and ranged from roughly 23,224 to 700,000. TCRdb ran MiXCR on the RACE reads and lists one entry per CDR3 protein. None of the V and J calls come from the authors' own analysis; TCRdb made them. The table has approximately 97,000 distinct CDR3 sequences, about an eighth seen once. The V gene lost 6 bases and the J gene lost 4 bases, with 10 bases spanning the gap. The germline V gene encodes CDR1 MNHEY and CDR2 SVGEGT. This CDR3 region has 12 residues. In its sample, this clonotype was seen many times.

This sequence originates from a middle-aged woman with alopecia areata. Some clones in this sample may be carry-over from other donors' samples. The chain has TRBV6-2 or TRBV6-3 and TRBJ2-7; D may match TRBD1 or TRBD2 (5 bases each). The sequencing here drew on whole blood, taken in connection with sensitization to the hapten diphenylcyclopropenone (DPC). CDR3 DNA: TGTGCCAGCAGATCCGGGACGTACGAGCAGTACTTC. Protein sequence: CASRSGTYEQYF.